This TCR beta chain was identified in a study of regulatory T cells in long-lasting Graves disease. Indicated time point: newly diagnosed GD, antithyroid drugs for less than 3 months. The TCR library used RNA extracted from PBMCs. Construction of the TCR beta libraries employed iRepertoire HTBI primers in conjunction with Arm-PCR of CDR3 regions. TCRdb reprocessed the multiplex PCR reads with MiXCR, giving one entry per CDR3 protein. The sample gives approximately 540,000 distinct CDR3 sequences, more than 10% of which show up once; roughly 8.9% is in the top ten. Study-wide results and caveats: Results may be inaccurate due to the small sample size.

About this clonotype: Its target is not known.

Germline V gene sequence: CDR1 DFQATT, CDR2 SNEGSKA (reference sequence). Trimming cost V 0 bases and J 3 bases; bases outside gene matches: 6. The CDR3 extends over 15 amino acids. These data also featured in a second study, about T cells in Graves' hyperthyroidism and ophthalmopathy. That report notes: The TCR CDR3 first-round RT-PCR relied on the HTBI primer set. Model-based prediction identified ophthalmopathy a median roughly 5.9 months prior to its onset.

The sequence came from a woman in her twenties or thirties with Graves disease. Material: peripheral blood mononuclear cells (PBMCs), obtained at new diagnosis, from a patient treated with antithyroid drugs. V is TRBV20-1 and J is TRBJ2-3; the match to TRBD2 covers 7 bases. The CDR3 DNA follows: TGCAGTGCTAGAGATCATGGAGCGGGGACAGATACGCAGTATTTT. Translating gives CSARDHGAGTDTQYF.